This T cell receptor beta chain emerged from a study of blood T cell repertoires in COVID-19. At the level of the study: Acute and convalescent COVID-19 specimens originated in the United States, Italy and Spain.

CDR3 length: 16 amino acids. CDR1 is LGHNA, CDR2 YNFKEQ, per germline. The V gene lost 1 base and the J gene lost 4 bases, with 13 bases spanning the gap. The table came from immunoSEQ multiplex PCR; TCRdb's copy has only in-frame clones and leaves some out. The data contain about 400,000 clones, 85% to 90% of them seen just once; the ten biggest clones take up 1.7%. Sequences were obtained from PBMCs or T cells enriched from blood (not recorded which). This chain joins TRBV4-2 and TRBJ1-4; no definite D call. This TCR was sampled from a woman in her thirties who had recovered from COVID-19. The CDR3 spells CASSQASTAFNEKLFF. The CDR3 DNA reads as TGTGCCAGCAGCCAAGCCAGTACAGCCTTTAATGAAAAACTGTTTTTT.